This record looks at one T cell receptor (beta chain) sequence and its context. Antigen specificity is unknown. Libraries were prepared by immunoSEQ multiplex PCR; TCRdb keeps only in-frame clonotypes and omits some of them. Found here are under 75,000 clones, 85% to 90% of them singletons; the top ten hold roughly 4%. These data belong to a study of graft-versus-host responses after intestinal transplantation. Overall study context: Transplantation in recipients was multivisceral, liver-intestinal, or isolated intestinal. For around 3 years after anti-thymocyte globulin induction, all recipients took tacrolimus and steroids.

Trimming took off 5 bases at V and 2 bases at J, with 8 bases between the two ends. The CDR3 has 13 amino acids. Per the germline V gene, CDR1 is SGHTA and CDR2 is FQGTGA. The specimen comprised unstimulated CD8+ T cells sorted from spleen or lymph node cells, sampled before transplant. This clonotype was obtained from a human donor who was the organ donor for an intestinal transplant. The rearrangement uses TRBV7-3 and TRBJ2-3; the D gene is possibly TRBD1 (6 bases). CDR3 DNA: TGTGCCAGCAGCCGGGACAACACAGATACGCAGTATTTT. This codes for CASSRDNTDTQYF.